Below are 23 T cell receptor beta chains sequenced from a single sample in a study of STAT5B mutations in CD4+ large granular lymphocyte leukemia. The data were produced by immunoSEQ multiplex PCR, yet TCRdb's version contains in-frame clones alone and is incomplete. The data show 30,000 to 35,000 clones, approximately 67% seen once. The specimen sequenced was CD4+ T cells from blood buffy coats. Source of these receptors: a human donor in good health.

This clone showed up just once. The chain carries TRBV7-2 and TRBJ2-2; tentatively, D is TRBD2 (5 bases). Germline-derived CDR1 and CDR2 are SGHTA and FQGNSA. The CDR3 spans 15 residues. V gave up 5 bases and J gave up 1 base, with 11 bases separating them. CDR3 region: CASSPLAGNTGELFF. CDR3 nucleotides: TGTGCCAGCAGCCCACTCGCGGGGAACACCGGGGAGCTGTTTTTT.

CDR3 in amino acids: CASSLVASGGNYNEQFF. The CDR3 coding sequence is TGCGCCAGCAGCTTGGTAGCTAGCGGGGGAAACTACAATGAGCAGTTCTTC. The gene calls are TRBV5-1 and TRBJ2-1; TRBD2 matches 10 bases. Per germline, CDR1 SGHRS and CDR2 YFSETQ. Trimming at V came to 0 bases and at J to 3 bases, leaving 6 bases not matched to a gene. This CDR3 comprises 17 residues.

This clone was detected a few times. This chain links TRBV2 with TRBJ1-4; TRBD1 aligns across 7 bases. The germline gives CDR1 SNHLY, CDR2 FYNNEI. This CDR3 comprises 12 residues. V was clipped by 4 bases and J by 10 bases; unmatched bases: 3. The DNA for the CDR3 is TGTGCCAGCAGTGGACAGGGTGGAAAACTGTTTTTT. Its translation is CASSGQGGKLFF.

The J gene is TRBJ2-6, the V gene TRBV10-3, with D possibly TRBD1 on 6 matching bases. Germline CDR1 and CDR2: ENHRY and SYGVKD. There are 16 residues in the CDR3. With 10 bases removed from V and 2 bases from J, the gap between germline ends came to 18 bases. The CDR3 DNA reads as TGTGCCAGCCTAGGAAGTGGGGGCCCTGGGGCCAACGTCCTGACTTTC. It encodes CASLGSGGPGANVLTF.

The chain carries TRBV4-2 and TRBJ1-1, with D possibly being TRBD1 (6 bases). CDR3 length: 16 residues. Trimming stripped 1 base from V and 1 base from J, with 13 bases between. CDR1 is LGHNA, CDR2 YNFKEQ, per germline. The CDR3 protein is CASSQGQGRTNTEAFF. In DNA form, the CDR3 reads TGTGCCAGCAGCCAAGGGCAGGGGCGGACGAACACTGAAGCTTTCTTT.

CDR3 region: CASSLIENTEAFF. The CDR3 DNA reads TGTGCCAGCAGCTTGATCGAGAACACTGAAGCTTTCTTT. This chain connects TRBV5-5 to TRBJ1-1; D is unclear. Germline V gives CDR1 SGHKS, CDR2 YYEKEE (reference sequence). The CDR3 runs to 13 residues. Trimming removed 1 base from V and 1 base from J, with 5 bases in between.

The chain's CDR3 is CASSGRGSSYNEQFF. In DNA form, the CDR3 reads TGTGCCAGCAGCGGGAGGGGGAGCTCCTACAATGAGCAGTTCTTC. This sequence joins TRBV6-1 and TRBJ2-1, with TRBD2 matching over 8 bases. V dropped 6 bases and J dropped 0; count of bases not matched to a gene: 4. Germline V lookup: CDR1 MNHNS, CDR2 SASEGT. The CDR3 totals 15 residues.

The V call is TRBV29-1, the J call TRBJ2-4, with D tentatively TRBD2 (5 bases). The CDR3 sequence is 12 residues long. Germline assignment: CDR1 SQVTM and CDR2 ANQGSEA. CDR3: CSRDRAKNIQYF. CDR3 coding DNA: TGCTCCCGGGATAGGGCCAAAAACATTCAGTACTTC.

A single count supports this clone. The chain recombines TRBV6-1 with TRBJ1-2; D gene uncertain. There are 15 residues in the CDR3. Germline assignment: CDR1 MNHNS and CDR2 SASEGT. V was shortened by 1 base and J by 4 bases, with 13 bases between the two germline ends. DNA of the CDR3: TGTGCCAGCAGTGAAGGTGGAGGGATCTTCTATGGCTACACCTTC. It codes for CASSEGGGIFYGYTF.

V gene TRBV20-1 combines with J gene TRBJ1-1; D is ambiguous. CDR3 length: 11 amino acids. The V gene lost 3 bases and the J gene lost 3 bases, with 5 bases spanning the gap. Germline V gives CDR1 DFQATT, CDR2 SNEGSKA (reference sequence). The CDR3 protein is CSASADTEAFF. CDR3 nucleotides: TGCAGTGCTAGTGCGGACACTGAAGCTTTCTTT.

This rearrangement joins TRBV7-9 to TRBJ1-1; D not resolved. The CDR3 length is 14 residues. V lost 5 bases and J 3 bases, leaving 13 bases between the germline ends. Germline-derived CDR1 and CDR2 are SEHNR and FQNEAQ (reference sequence). CDR3: CASSPVVGDTEAFF. CDR3 sequence (DNA): TGTGCCAGCAGCCCAGTGGTCGGGGACACTGAAGCTTTCTTT.

The CDR3 here is CASSFSDQPQHF. The CDR3 nucleotides are TGTGCCAGCAGCTTCAGTGACCAGCCCCAGCATTTT. This chain joins TRBV5-6 and TRBJ1-5; D remains ambiguous. CDR3 length: 12 amino acids. Per germline, CDR1 SGHDT and CDR2 YYEEEE. V was trimmed by 2 bases and J by 7 bases, leaving 7 bases between them.

This chain uses TRBV9 with TRBJ2-6; possibly TRBD2 for D (5 bases). The ends were cut back, 3 bases at V and 0 bases at J, with 7 bases in the middle. The V gene's germline CDR1 is SGDLS and CDR2 YYNGEE. This CDR3 region has 15 residues. CDR3 loop: CASSGADSGANVLTF. The CDR3 coding sequence is TGTGCCAGCAGCGGAGCGGACTCTGGGGCCAACGTCCTGACTTTC.

The J gene is TRBJ2-5, the V gene TRBV6-6, with D hard to call. CDR3 size: 13 residues. Germline V lookup: CDR1 MNHNY, CDR2 SVGAGI (reference sequence). The ends were cut back, 6 bases at V and 5 bases at J, with 13 bases in the middle. The chain's CDR3 is CASRLDPTETQYF. As DNA, the CDR3 is TGTGCCAGCAGGTTAGACCCCACGGAGACCCAGTACTTC.

CDR3 loop: CASSPDSQENYGYTF. In nucleotides, the CDR3 is TGTGCCAGCAGCCCTGACAGCCAAGAGAACTATGGCTACACCTTC. This chain connects TRBV5-4 to TRBJ1-2; possibly TRBD1 for D (5 bases). The ends were cut back, 4 bases at V and 2 bases at J, with 15 bases in the middle. Germline CDR1 and CDR2: SGHNT and YYREEE (reference sequence). The CDR3 is made up of 15 amino acids.

Only a few counts were recorded for this clone. This rearrangement joins TRBV10-3 to TRBJ1-1, with a tentative D call TRBD1 (5 bases). Trimming pared 6 bases from V and 2 bases from J, leaving 13 bases between. The CDR3 consists of 14 residues. Germline V gene data show CDR1 as ENHRY and CDR2 as SYGVKD. The CDR3 loop is CAIRAGGDNTEAFF. As DNA, the CDR3 is TGTGCCATCAGGGCAGGAGGGGATAACACTGAAGCTTTCTTT.

This clone was counted only a few times. The chain links TRBV4-3 to TRBJ1-2; TRBD1 might be the D (5 bases). The CDR3 has 15 residues. V lost 1 base to trimming and J lost 2 bases, with 11 bases between them. CDR1 is LGHNA, CDR2 YSLEER, per germline. CDR3 nucleotide sequence: TGCGCCAGCAGCCAAGGGACACAAAACAACTATGGCTACACCTTC. This sequence encodes CASSQGTQNNYGYTF.

The rearrangement links TRBV6-5 to TRBJ2-5; 8 bases align to TRBD1. Trimming removed 2 bases from V and 5 bases from J; junction bases left unmatched: 1. The CDR3 length is 13 residues. Germline CDR1 MNHEY, CDR2 SVGAGI. CDR3: CASSYRQGETQYF. In nucleotides, the CDR3 is TGTGCCAGCAGTTACAGACAGGGGGAGACCCAGTACTTC.

V gene TRBV19 combines with J gene TRBJ1-2; D is unclear. V lost 1 base, J lost 6 bases, and 12 bases lay in between. The CDR3 spans 14 residues. Per the germline V gene, CDR1 is LNHDA and CDR2 is SQIVND (reference sequence). In nucleotides, the CDR3 is TGTGCCAGTAGTATAGGCCCCCGATGGGATGGCTACACCTTC. Protein sequence: CASSIGPRWDGYTF.

The sample holds a few counts of this clone. V usage is TRBV7-9 and J usage is TRBJ1-2, with 9 bases fitting TRBD1. Germline CDR1 SEHNR, CDR2 FQNEAQ (reference sequence). J was trimmed by 7 bases and V by 4 bases; bases with no gene match: 13. The CDR3 runs 16 residues. This CDR3 reads CASSSLGGGQGSGYTF. The DNA of the CDR3 is TGTGCCAGCAGCTCACTAGGGGGGGGACAGGGCTCTGGCTACACCTTC.

A word on this clone: One end of the junction fails to match germline, which may point to a read error. V is TRBV7-3 and J is TRBJ1-2; TRBD1 is a possible D gene (5 bases). Germline lookup yields CDR1 SGHTA and CDR2 FQGTGA. The CDR3 consists of 15 residues. CDR3 protein: CAGSQGTRFMAGYTF. The CDR3 nucleotides read TGTGCCGGCAGCCAGGGAACCCGCTTTATGGCTGGCTACACCTTC.

This chain links TRBV5-6 with TRBJ2-5, with 9 bases fitting TRBD1. Trimming at V came to 2 bases and at J to 6 bases, leaving 2 bases not matched to a gene. The CDR3 is 13 residues long. Germline V gene lookup returns CDR1 SGHDT and CDR2 YYEEEE. DNA of the CDR3: TGTGCCAGCAGCTTCGGACAGGGGAAGACCCAGTACTTC. It yields the protein CASSFGQGKTQYF. Using reference TRBV5-6 and TRBJ2-5 for the parts outside the CDR3, the full variable domain is DAGVTQSPTHLIKTRGQQVTLRCSPKSGHDTVSWYQQALGQGPQFIFQYYEEEERQRGNFPDRFSGHQFPNYSSELNVNALLLGDSALYLCASSFGQGKTQYFGPGTRLLVL.

The chain joins TRBV4-1 to TRBJ1-4; D unresolved. The germline CDR1 and CDR2 sequences are MGHRA and YSYEKL. CDR3 size: 15 residues. V dropped 4 bases and J dropped 4 bases, with 13 bases sitting between them. The CDR3 is CASSPLTAYNEKLFF. In DNA form, the CDR3 reads TGCGCCAGCAGCCCCCTAACAGCTTATAATGAAAAACTGTTTTTT.